A selection of T cell receptor beta chains follows, all from one sample in a study of blood T cell repertoires in COVID-19. Profiling relied on immunoSEQ multiplex PCR, and the TCRdb table lists in-frame clones only, not all of them. The sample records a few hundred thousand clones, approximately 88% being singletons. The specimen sequenced was peripheral blood. The receptors derive from a man aged 40-50 years with acute or convalescent COVID-19. The CDR3 runs from the conserved cysteine through the conserved F or W. Fields, in order: clone size, J gene, D gene, V gene, CDR3 protein, CDR3 DNA. D genes are given only for firm matches. Clone sizes are given selectively: once, few, many, or a class where the clone is expanded.

clone_size: .
j_call: TRBJ1-1
d_call: .
v_call: TRBV5-1
cdr3_aa: CASSLVAGSGQNTEAFF
cdr3_nt: TGCGCCAGCAGCTTGGTCGCCGGTAGCGGGCAGAACACTGAAGCTTTCTTT

clone_size: .
j_call: TRBJ2-7
d_call: TRBD1
v_call: TRBV27
cdr3_aa: CASSFKGASYEQYF
cdr3_nt: TGTGCCAGCAGTTTCAAGGGGGCTTCCTACGAGCAGTACTTC

clone_size: .
j_call: TRBJ1-2
d_call: .
v_call: TRBV9
cdr3_aa: CASSTGTDYGYTF
cdr3_nt: TGTGCCAGCAGCACAGGGACGGACTATGGCTACACCTTC

clone_size: .
j_call: TRBJ2-5
d_call: .
v_call: TRBV21-1
cdr3_aa: CAGLRQSETQYF
cdr3_nt: TGTGCCGGCCTCAGACAATCAGAGACCCAGTACTTC

clone_size: few
j_call: TRBJ2-5
d_call: .
v_call: TRBV5-1
cdr3_aa: CASSYRVQETQYF
cdr3_nt: TGCGCCAGCAGCTACCGGGTTCAAGAGACCCAGTACTTC

clone_size: .
j_call: TRBJ2-2
d_call: TRBD2
v_call: TRBV6-1
cdr3_aa: CASSEHSGSDTGELFF
cdr3_nt: TGTGCCAGCAGTGAACATAGCGGGAGCGACACCGGGGAGCTGTTTTTT

clone_size: .
j_call: TRBJ1-5
d_call: TRBD1
v_call: TRBV19
cdr3_aa: CASSIGTGGNSNQPQHF
cdr3_nt: TGTGCCAGTAGTATTGGGACAGGGGGCAATAGCAATCAGCCCCAGCATTTT

clone_size: .
j_call: TRBJ1-1
d_call: TRBD1
v_call: TRBV16
cdr3_aa: CASSQSGGSTEAFF
cdr3_nt: TGTGCCAGCAGCCAATCAGGGGGCAGCACTGAAGCTTTCTTT

clone_size: .
j_call: TRBJ1-5
d_call: TRBD1
v_call: TRBV19
cdr3_aa: CASSILGTGDQPQHF
cdr3_nt: TGTGCCAGTAGTATTCTAGGGACAGGAGATCAGCCCCAGCATTTT

clone_size: .
j_call: TRBJ2-1
d_call: TRBD2
v_call: TRBV3-1/TRBV3-2
cdr3_aa: CASSRGLAGPYNEQFF
cdr3_nt: TGTGCCAGCAGCCGAGGACTAGCGGGGCCTTACAATGAGCAGTTCTTC